The clone carrying this T cell receptor beta chain came up a few times. This specimen belongs to a study of blood T cell repertoires in COVID-19. Study-wide context: Samples representing acute and convalescent COVID-19 were sourced from the United States, Italy and Spain.

Original processing notes: How many nucleated cells were present was estimated from reference gene primer amplification. Assay used: immunoSEQ multiplex PCR; TCRdb lists only in-frame clones, some missing. V and J calls and clone size follow that table, whereas D and trimming were derived from the DNA. The sample lists about 210,000 clones, roughly nine tenths occurring once. The V end lost 1 base, the J end lost 1 base, and 9 bases lay between the germline ends. Germline CDR1 MGHDK, CDR2 SYGVNS. CDR3 length: 15 amino acids. The genes are TRBV25-1 and TRBJ2-3, with D perhaps matching TRBD1 (6 bases). The clonotype originates from a woman aged 70-85 years with acute or convalescent COVID-19. The specimen sequenced was peripheral blood. Here the CDR3 reads CASSEWGRGTDTQYF. CDR3 in DNA: TGTGCCAGCAGTGAATGGGGGCGGGGCACAGATACGCAGTATTTT.